This TCR beta chain was captured in a study of blood T cell repertoires in COVID-19. About the research overall: Researchers got acute and convalescent COVID-19 samples from the United States, Italy and Spain. T cells, B-cell-depleted T cells, or PBMCs supplied cDNA or gDNA.

In the original processing: Reference gene primers were amplified, and this amplification served to estimate nucleated cell counts. Profiled with immunoSEQ multiplex PCR; TCRdb holds only in-frame clones, not every one. The V and J calls and clone size come from that table; D and trimming were worked out from the DNA. Here the sample spans some 33,000 clones, about 90% being singletons. Trimming shortened V by 0 bases and J by 1 base, and 7 bases separated the two germline ends. Germline V gives CDR1 LNHNV, CDR2 YYDKDF (reference sequence). The CDR3 covers 14 residues. The chain combines TRBV15 with TRBJ2-7, with D perhaps TRBD1 (5 bases). Sample: peripheral blood. This clonotype was obtained from a man between 70 and 80 years old with active or convalescent COVID-19. The CDR3 reads CATSREQGSYEQYF. The CDR3 DNA is TGTGCCACCAGCAGAGAGCAGGGATCCTACGAGCAGTACTTC.